Here is one T cell receptor (beta chain) with its context. Antigen: not known. This entry comes from a study of graft-versus-host responses after intestinal transplantation. Study background: Recipients were given multivisceral, liver-intestinal, or isolated intestinal transplants. Regarding the study as a whole: Analysis identified GvH clones in recipient marrow, with some appearing first in ileum or blood. The study found high graft-versus-host to host-versus-graft clonal ratios in allografts of patients with graft-donor T cell macrochimerism.

The authors processed graft tissue to release intraepithelial and lamina propria lymphocytes. Here immunoSEQ multiplex PCR was the method, and the copy in TCRdb shows in-frame clones only, minus some. The table lists 6,000 to 9,500 clones, more than 60% of them singletons. CDR1 and CDR2 from the germline V gene are MGHRA and YSYEKL. V was trimmed by 2 bases and J by 5 bases, leaving 15 bases between them. The CDR3 loop spans 15 amino acids. V gene TRBV4-1 combines with J gene TRBJ2-5; D perhaps matches TRBD2 (5 bases). The sequence derives from a human patient who received an intestinal transplant, so some T cells may come from the graft donor. The sequencing here drew on ileum tissue, taken about 240 days after intestinal transplantation. The CDR3 sequence: CASSQPRGLWETQYF. Here the CDR3 DNA reads TGCGCCAGCAGCCAACCTCGAGGGCTATGGGAGACCCAGTACTTC.